What follows are 12 T cell receptor beta chains derived from one specimen sequenced in a study of early T cells in non-severe SARS-CoV-2 infection (dated by TCRdb to the early 2020s). The library was prepared using 5' RACE. Sequencer: NextSeq 500. The public reads were quality trimmed at Q25 with fastp and then assembled into clones with MiXCR by TCRdb, keeping productive beta chains. CDR3 protein duplicates are merged, each entry listing the most common genes and DNA. Across this sample there are over 30,000 distinct CDR3 sequences, with roughly 8% seen only once. 9.5% to 15% of the sample goes to the ten largest clones. This sample comprised whole blood, obtained at baseline. These receptors all stem from an adult who was a healthcare worker with PCR-confirmed SARS-CoV-2 infection or an uninfected control (not recorded which).

This clonotype was found a few times. The J gene is TRBJ1-4, the V gene TRBV4-3; 7 bases line up with TRBD1. The CDR3 has 16 amino acids. With V trimmed by 4 bases and J by 3 bases, 8 bases remained unmatched. The germline V gene encodes CDR1 LGHNA and CDR2 YSLEER. CDR3 nucleotide sequence: TGCGCCAGCAGCCCTGGACAGGTTCAGTCTAATGAAAAACTGTTTTTT. This codes for CASSPGQVQSNEKLFF.

This clonotype was detected only a few times. The genes are TRBV20-1 and TRBJ2-7; D perhaps matches TRBD2 (5 bases). The CDR3 loop spans 12 amino acids. With 5 bases removed from V and 9 bases from J, the gap between germline ends came to 17 bases. The germline V gene has CDR1 DFQATT and CDR2 SNEGSKA (reference sequence). The CDR3 loop is CSAPDPSRGQYF. The CDR3 coding sequence is TGCAGTGCTCCCGACCCTAGCCGCGGGCAGTACTTC.

Ten or more counts support this clonotype. The chain recombines TRBV6-1 with TRBJ1-6, with no clear D. The V gene's germline CDR1 is MNHNS and CDR2 SASEGT. The CDR3 runs 14 residues. V shed 1 base and J shed 7 bases, with 8 bases lying between them. The CDR3 nucleotides are TGTGCCAGCAGTGAAGTCGGACGGAATTCACCCCTCCACTTT. This encodes CASSEVGRNSPLHF.

Only a few counts were recorded for this clonotype. The V call is TRBV7-8, the J call TRBJ1-5; D uncertain. V shed 0 bases and J shed 0 bases, with 9 bases lying between them. CDR3 length: 16 amino acids. Germline lookup yields CDR1 SGHVS and CDR2 FQNEAQ. The CDR3 protein is CASSLADRYSNQPQHF. For the CDR3, the DNA is TGTGCCAGCAGCTTAGCGGATAGGTATAGCAATCAGCCCCAGCATTTT. The full variable domain, with the rest looked up from reference TRBV7-8 and TRBJ1-5, is GAGVSQSPRYKVAKRGQDVALRCDPISGHVSLFWYQQALGQGPEFLTYFQNEAQLDKSGLPSDRFFAERPEGSVSTLKIQRTQQEDSAVYLCASSLADRYSNQPQHFGDGTRLSIL.

V gene TRBV4-3 combines with J gene TRBJ2-7; 11 positions agree with TRBD1. CDR1 is LGHNA, CDR2 YSLEER, per germline. This CDR3 region has 16 residues. V was clipped by 0 bases and J by 4 bases; unmatched bases: 5. In DNA form, the CDR3 reads TGCGCCAGCAGCCAAGAAGCAGGACAGGGGGCATACGAGCAGTACTTC. Translation: CASSQEAGQGAYEQYF.

This clonotype was observed a few times. V and J are TRBV27 and TRBJ2-1; 10 bases agree with TRBD2. The CDR3 length is 14 residues. Per the germline V gene, CDR1 is MNHEY and CDR2 is SMNVEV (reference sequence). Germline trimming cut 4 bases from V and 7 bases from J; bases unmatched to any gene: 4. The CDR3 sequence: CASSSAGGYNEQFF. The CDR3 DNA sequence: TGTGCCAGCAGTTCAGCGGGGGGGTATAATGAGCAGTTCTTC.

This sequence joins TRBV30 and TRBJ1-4, with 7 bases that match TRBD1. The CDR3 has 15 residues. CDR1 is GTSNPN and CDR2 is SVGIG in the germline V gene (reference sequence). The V gene end was trimmed by 0 bases and the J gene end by 8 bases; junction bases not matched to a gene: 9. For the CDR3, the DNA is TGTGCCTGGAGTGTTTCGGGACAGCCAGGAGAAAAACTGTTTTTT. Translating gives CAWSVSGQPGEKLFF.

This clonotype was counted ten times or more. V usage is TRBV7-8 and J usage is TRBJ2-4; 14 bases match TRBD2. V gave up 5 bases and J gave up 5 bases; unmatched junction bases: 8. The germline CDR1 and CDR2 sequences are SGHVS and FQNEAQ. The CDR3 is 17 residues long. The CDR3 nucleotides read TGTGCCAGCAGCCCCAGACTAGCGGGGGGGCCGGAAAACATTCAGTACTTC. This gives the protein CASSPRLAGGPENIQYF.

This clonotype was detected many times. The chain couples TRBV27 to TRBJ2-5, with TRBD2 as a possible D gene (5 bases). V was trimmed by 5 bases and J by 5 bases, leaving 21 bases between them. The length of the CDR3 is 16 residues. The germline gives CDR1 MNHEY, CDR2 SMNVEV (reference sequence). The CDR3 loop reads CASSPYGGAEGETQYF. The DNA of the CDR3 is TGTGCCAGCAGTCCTTACGGCGGAGCTGAGGGTGAGACCCAGTACTTC.

The chain combines TRBV20-1 with TRBJ1-1; no clear D. In germline, CDR1 is DFQATT, CDR2 SNEGSKA (reference sequence). CDR3 size: 14 residues. V was pared by 0 bases and J by 13 bases, with 21 bases between. Here the CDR3 DNA reads TGCAGTGCTAGAGATCCCGTCCGTACGGGTAAAGATTTCTTT. It specifies CSARDPVRTGKDFF.

The V and J genes are TRBV5-1 and TRBJ2-7, with a tentative D call TRBD1 (5 bases). Germline CDR1 SGHRS, CDR2 YFSETQ. The CDR3 sequence is 14 residues long. Trimming took 2 bases from V and 7 from J, leaving 16 bases between them. The CDR3 loop is CASSFTGPYVEQYF. DNA for the CDR3: TGCGCCAGCAGCTTTACAGGCCCCTATGTGGAGCAGTACTTC.

This clonotype was seen a handful of times. The chain is built from TRBV29-1 and TRBJ2-1; a weak D match, TRBD2 (6 bases). The CDR3 is 15 residues long. V shed 6 bases and J shed 0 bases, with 15 bases lying between them. CDR1 and CDR2 from the germline V gene are SQVTM and ANQGSEA. CDR3 bases: TGCAGCGTGGGGGAGCTCGGGAGCTCCTACAATGAGCAGTTCTTC. It translates to CSVGELGSSYNEQFF.